These T cell receptor beta chains were read from a single sample in a study of long-term antiretroviral therapy in people with HIV. Method: immunoSEQ multiplex PCR; TCRdb's copy keeps in-frame clones and lacks some. Of under 50,000 clones in the sample, 75% to 90% were seen once. The sequencing here drew on unsorted PBMCs, taken just before starting antiretroviral therapy. Source of these receptors: a woman aged 18-35 years with HIV. Each CDR3 is given with its conserved first and last residue. Fields, in order: CDR3 protein, CDR3 DNA, D gene, J gene, clone size, V gene. D genes are given only for firm matches. A row's size may be missing; if present it is once, few, many or a size class.

CDR3 protein: CASKEVREGNTIYF; CDR3 DNA: TGTGCCAGCAAAGAGGTCCGGGAAGGAAACACCATATATTTT; D gene: NA; J gene: TRBJ1-3; clone size: NA; V gene: TRBV6-5
CDR3 protein: CASARGQDKNIQYF; CDR3 DNA: TGTGCCAGCGCCAGGGGACAGGACAAAAACATTCAGTACTTC; D gene: TRBD1; J gene: TRBJ2-4; clone size: NA; V gene: TRBV27
CDR3 protein: CASRPTSGSKNEQFF; CDR3 DNA: TGTGCCAGCAGGCCGACTAGCGGGAGTAAGAATGAGCAGTTCTTC; D gene: TRBD2; J gene: TRBJ2-1; clone size: NA; V gene: TRBV2
CDR3 protein: CASSRELGSHNQPQHF; CDR3 DNA: TGCGCCAGCAGCCGGGAATTAGGGAGCCACAATCAGCCCCAGCATTTT; D gene: NA; J gene: TRBJ1-5; clone size: NA; V gene: TRBV4-1
CDR3 protein: CASSLDGYNQPQHF; CDR3 DNA: TGCGCCAGCAGCTTGGACGGATATAATCAGCCCCAGCATTTT; D gene: NA; J gene: TRBJ1-5; clone size: NA; V gene: TRBV5-1
CDR3 protein: CASSYSQGGGYTF; CDR3 DNA: TGTGCCAGCAGTTACTCGCAGGGCGGCGGCTACACCTTC; D gene: NA; J gene: TRBJ1-2; clone size: NA; V gene: TRBV6-6
CDR3 protein: CASSPPGQLYNEQFF; CDR3 DNA: TGTGCCAGCAGCCCCCCGGGACAGCTCTACAATGAGCAGTTCTTC; D gene: TRBD1; J gene: TRBJ2-1; clone size: NA; V gene: TRBV7-9
CDR3 protein: CASSPVGEGTTNEKLFF; CDR3 DNA: TGTGCCAGCAGCCCCGTCGGGGAAGGAACAACTAATGAAAAACTGTTTTTT; D gene: NA; J gene: TRBJ1-4; clone size: NA; V gene: TRBV11-2
CDR3 protein: CASSAQTVISEQYF; CDR3 DNA: TGTGCCAGTAGTGCCCAGACAGTTATTAGCGAGCAGTACTTC; D gene: NA; J gene: TRBJ2-7; clone size: few; V gene: TRBV19
CDR3 protein: CASKETAYEQYF; CDR3 DNA: TGTGCCAGCAAGGAAACAGCCTACGAGCAGTACTTC; D gene: NA; J gene: TRBJ2-7; clone size: NA; V gene: TRBV6-1
CDR3 protein: CAISRDSDNQPQHF; CDR3 DNA: TGTGCCATCAGCCGGGACAGTGACAATCAGCCCCAGCATTTT; D gene: TRBD1; J gene: TRBJ1-5; clone size: NA; V gene: TRBV10-3
CDR3 protein: CASSQTPTGTSGYEQYF; CDR3 DNA: TGTGCCAGCAGCCAGACCCCGACCGGGACTAGCGGCTACGAGCAGTACTTC; D gene: TRBD2; J gene: TRBJ2-7; clone size: NA; V gene: TRBV16
CDR3 protein: CASSPGEKLFF; CDR3 DNA: TGTGCCAGCAGCCCAGGGGAAAAACTGTTTTTT; D gene: NA; J gene: TRBJ1-4; clone size: NA; V gene: TRBV27
CDR3 protein: CASSLPRDTTDTQYF; CDR3 DNA: TGTGCCAGCAGTCTTCCTCGAGACACCACAGATACGCAGTATTTT; D gene: NA; J gene: TRBJ2-3; clone size: NA; V gene: TRBV25-1
CDR3 protein: CASSRDRGYEQYF; CDR3 DNA: TGTGCCAGCAGTCGTGACAGGGGTTACGAGCAGTACTTC; D gene: TRBD1; J gene: TRBJ2-7; clone size: few; V gene: TRBV6-5
CDR3 protein: CASRFQGIETQYF; CDR3 DNA: TGTGCCAGCAGGTTCCAGGGGATCGAGACCCAGTACTTC; D gene: NA; J gene: TRBJ2-5; clone size: NA; V gene: TRBV11-2
CDR3 protein: CASTSTGGYGYTF; CDR3 DNA: TGTGCCAGCACCAGTACGGGTGGCTATGGCTACACCTTC; D gene: NA; J gene: TRBJ1-2; clone size: NA; V gene: TRBV9
CDR3 protein: CASSFDGQGSGYTF; CDR3 DNA: TGTGCCAGCAGCTTTGATGGCCAAGGGTCGGGCTACACCTTC; D gene: NA; J gene: TRBJ1-2; clone size: NA; V gene: TRBV5-4
CDR3 protein: CAIPGTSSYEQYF; CDR3 DNA: TGCGCCATTCCTGGGACCTCTTCCTACGAGCAGTACTTC; D gene: NA; J gene: TRBJ2-7; clone size: NA; V gene: TRBV10-2
CDR3 protein: CASSMLREPYEQYF; CDR3 DNA: TGTGCCAGTAGTATGCTGCGGGAGCCCTACGAGCAGTACTTC; D gene: TRBD2; J gene: TRBJ2-7; clone size: NA; V gene: TRBV19
CDR3 protein: CASTDFKYEQYF; CDR3 DNA: TGTGCCAGCACCGACTTCAAGTACGAGCAGTACTTC; D gene: NA; J gene: TRBJ2-7; clone size: NA; V gene: TRBV5-8
CDR3 protein: CASSVVGGANVLTF; CDR3 DNA: TGTGCCAGCAGCGTAGTGGGTGGGGCCAACGTCCTGACTTTC; D gene: NA; J gene: TRBJ2-6; clone size: NA; V gene: TRBV9
CDR3 protein: CASSFLLSSGRGETQYF; CDR3 DNA: TGTGCCAGCAGCTTCCTCCTCTCTAGCGGGAGAGGAGAGACCCAGTACTTC; D gene: TRBD2; J gene: TRBJ2-5; clone size: NA; V gene: TRBV11-3
CDR3 protein: CAIKASSTYEQYF; CDR3 DNA: TGTGCCATCAAGGCTAGCAGCACCTACGAGCAGTACTTC; D gene: NA; J gene: TRBJ2-7; clone size: NA; V gene: TRBV10-3
CDR3 protein: CEEGGYTF; CDR3 DNA: TGTGAGGAAGGCGGCTACACCTTC; D gene: NA; J gene: TRBJ1-2; clone size: NA; V gene: TRBV19
CDR3 protein: CASSLGYRGNYEQYF; CDR3 DNA: TGTGCCAGCAGCTTAGGGTACAGGGGAAACTACGAGCAGTACTTC; D gene: TRBD1; J gene: TRBJ2-7; clone size: once; V gene: TRBV7-2
CDR3 protein: CASRGLAGENEQYF; CDR3 DNA: TGTGCCAGCAGGGGACTAGCGGGAGAGAACGAGCAGTACTTC; D gene: TRBD2; J gene: TRBJ2-7; clone size: NA; V gene: TRBV6-1
CDR3 protein: CASSFRLYNEQFF; CDR3 DNA: TGTGCCAGCAGCTTTCGCCTCTACAATGAGCAGTTCTTC; D gene: NA; J gene: TRBJ2-1; clone size: NA; V gene: TRBV11-2
CDR3 protein: CASSYSTAFSNTEAFF; CDR3 DNA: TGTGCCAGCAGTTACTCGACGGCGTTCAGTAACACTGAAGCTTTCTTT; D gene: NA; J gene: TRBJ1-1; clone size: NA; V gene: TRBV6-6
CDR3 protein: CSVEGRLARDIGSYNEQFF; CDR3 DNA: TGCAGCGTTGAAGGGCGGCTAGCGCGAGATATAGGCTCCTACAATGAGCAGTTCTTC; D gene: NA; J gene: TRBJ2-1; clone size: NA; V gene: TRBV29-1
CDR3 protein: CASSSQPVIAGSKTNEQFF; CDR3 DNA: TGTGCCAGCAGTTCACAACCTGTAATAGCGGGTTCTAAAACTAATGAGCAGTTCTTC; D gene: TRBD2; J gene: TRBJ2-1; clone size: NA; V gene: TRBV27
CDR3 protein: CASSFAGRDAEAFF; CDR3 DNA: TGTGCCAGCAGTTTTGCAGGGAGGGACGCTGAAGCTTTCTTT; D gene: NA; J gene: TRBJ1-1; clone size: NA; V gene: TRBV28
CDR3 protein: CASSLRGGSNEQFF; CDR3 DNA: TGTGCCAGCAGTCTCCGGGGGGGTTCCAATGAGCAGTTCTTC; D gene: TRBD2; J gene: TRBJ2-1; clone size: NA; V gene: TRBV7-6
CDR3 protein: CAISESRPTGEQYF; CDR3 DNA: TGTGCCATCAGTGAGAGTCGCCCCACCGGGGAGCAGTACTTC; D gene: NA; J gene: TRBJ2-7; clone size: NA; V gene: TRBV10-3
CDR3 protein: CASSPLQTSGRTYEQYF; CDR3 DNA: TGTGCCAGCTCACCTCTACAAACTAGCGGGAGGACGTACGAGCAGTACTTC; D gene: TRBD2; J gene: TRBJ2-7; clone size: NA; V gene: TRBV18
CDR3 protein: CASSLAGVPPYEQYF; CDR3 DNA: TGTGCCAGCAGCTTAGCGGGAGTTCCCCCCTACGAGCAGTACTTC; D gene: NA; J gene: TRBJ2-7; clone size: NA; V gene: TRBV7-2
CDR3 protein: CASSLGTSGYEQYF; CDR3 DNA: TGTGCCAGCAGTCTCGGGACTAGCGGCTACGAGCAGTACTTC; D gene: TRBD2; J gene: TRBJ2-7; clone size: NA; V gene: TRBV28
CDR3 protein: CASSPTRGGVSSYEQYF; CDR3 DNA: TGTGCCAGCAGCCCCACCCGGGGGGGAGTAAGCTCCTACGAGCAGTACTTC; D gene: TRBD2; J gene: TRBJ2-7; clone size: NA; V gene: TRBV7-9
CDR3 protein: CASSFSPRIYEQYF; CDR3 DNA: TGTGCCAGCAGCTTTAGTCCTAGGATCTACGAGCAGTACTTC; D gene: NA; J gene: TRBJ2-7; clone size: NA; V gene: TRBV7-9
CDR3 protein: CASSVAQDRAFF; CDR3 DNA: TGTGCCAGCAGCGTAGCTCAGGATCGAGCTTTCTTT; D gene: NA; J gene: TRBJ1-1; clone size: once; V gene: TRBV9
CDR3 protein: CASSTGGLRTEAFF; CDR3 DNA: TGTGCCAGCAGTACAGGGGGCTTGAGGACTGAAGCTTTCTTT; D gene: TRBD1; J gene: TRBJ1-1; clone size: NA; V gene: TRBV28
CDR3 protein: CASSVAGTGVVHEQYF; CDR3 DNA: TGTGCCAGCAGCGTAGCCGGGACAGGGGTCGTCCACGAGCAGTACTTC; D gene: TRBD1; J gene: TRBJ2-7; clone size: NA; V gene: TRBV7-8
CDR3 protein: CASRQGNQPQHF; CDR3 DNA: TGCGCCAGCAGACAGGGCAATCAGCCCCAGCATTTT; D gene: NA; J gene: TRBJ1-5; clone size: NA; V gene: TRBV5-1
CDR3 protein: CAISESAAGALDEQFF; CDR3 DNA: TGTGCCATCAGTGAGTCGGCAGCGGGAGCTTTAGATGAGCAGTTCTTC; D gene: TRBD2; J gene: TRBJ2-1; clone size: NA; V gene: TRBV10-3
CDR3 protein: CASRPPGQGNQPQHF; CDR3 DNA: TGTGCCAGCAGACCCCCGGGACAGGGCAATCAGCCCCAGCATTTT; D gene: TRBD1; J gene: TRBJ1-5; clone size: NA; V gene: TRBV28
CDR3 protein: CASTPSPTSGKETQYF; CDR3 DNA: TGTGCCAGCACCCCCTCCCCGACTAGCGGTAAAGAGACCCAGTACTTC; D gene: TRBD2; J gene: TRBJ2-5; clone size: NA; V gene: TRBV27
CDR3 protein: CASSYVQGGTEAFF; CDR3 DNA: TGTGCCAGCAGTTACGTCCAGGGGGGGACTGAAGCTTTCTTT; D gene: TRBD1; J gene: TRBJ1-1; clone size: medium-sized; V gene: TRBV6-5
CDR3 protein: CASSPIDRENTEAFF; CDR3 DNA: TGTGCCAGCAGCCCGATTGACAGGGAGAACACTGAAGCTTTCTTT; D gene: TRBD1; J gene: TRBJ1-1; clone size: NA; V gene: TRBV28
CDR3 protein: CASSLGGVRKAFF; CDR3 DNA: TGTGCCAGCAGTTTAGGTGGCGTACGAAAAGCTTTCTTT; D gene: NA; J gene: TRBJ1-1; clone size: NA; V gene: TRBV27
CDR3 protein: CATSRGWDTGELFF; CDR3 DNA: TGTGCCACCAGCAGAGGTTGGGACACCGGGGAGCTGTTTTTT; D gene: NA; J gene: TRBJ2-2; clone size: NA; V gene: TRBV15
CDR3 protein: CASSPLGYEQYF; CDR3 DNA: TGTGCCAGCAGTCCTCTGGGCTACGAGCAGTACTTC; D gene: NA; J gene: TRBJ2-7; clone size: NA; V gene: TRBV6-5
CDR3 protein: CASSSPASGRSGGSYEQYF; CDR3 DNA: TGTGCCAGCAGCTCCCCCGCTAGCGGGAGGTCCGGGGGGTCCTACGAGCAGTACTTC; D gene: TRBD2; J gene: TRBJ2-7; clone size: NA; V gene: TRBV7-9
CDR3 protein: CASSVVSGFADTQYF; CDR3 DNA: TGTGCCAGCAGCGTGGTTTCAGGGTTTGCAGATACGCAGTATTTT; D gene: NA; J gene: TRBJ2-3; clone size: NA; V gene: TRBV9
CDR3 protein: CATSRGEVTHEQYF; CDR3 DNA: TGTGCCACCAGCAGAGGGGAAGTTACCCACGAGCAGTACTTC; D gene: NA; J gene: TRBJ2-7; clone size: NA; V gene: TRBV15